Presented here are 8 T cell receptor beta chains from one specimen sequenced in a study of blood T cell repertoires in COVID-19. Sequencing was performed with immunoSEQ multiplex PCR; in TCRdb, only in-frame clones are kept and a portion is missing. The data contain under 150,000 clones, around 77% of them singletons. The sequencing sample was made of peripheral blood. The receptors were sampled from a human donor in a cohort sampled during active COVID-19.

This clone was seen only a few times. V and J are TRBV5-8 and TRBJ1-2; no clear D gene. Germline V lookup: CDR1 SGHTS, CDR2 YDEGEE. Trimming took 5 bases from V and 7 from J, leaving 9 bases between them. This CDR3 is built from 11 residues. CDR3 sequence (DNA): TGTGCCAGCAGAGGTCCGGGTGGCTACACCTTC. Protein sequence: CASRGPGGYTF.

The chain is built from TRBV29-1 and TRBJ2-2, with TRBD1 identical over 8 bases. There are 15 residues in the CDR3. The V and J ends lost 4 bases and 3 bases, in that order; junction bases with no gene match: 7. Germline V gene lookup returns CDR1 SQVTM and CDR2 ANQGSEA. In DNA, the CDR3 is TGCAGCGTTGGCTCCGGGACAGGATACACCGGGGAGCTGTTTTTT. Amino acid sequence: CSVGSGTGYTGELFF.

The chain couples TRBV24-1 to TRBJ1-2; 12 nucleotides agree with TRBD1. Germline V gene data show CDR1 as KGHDR and CDR2 as SFDVKD. The V segment lost 4 bases and the J segment 7 bases; nucleotides outside the gene matches: 3. The CDR3 extends over 14 amino acids. The DNA of the CDR3 is TGTGCCACCAGTGAAGGGACAGGGGGCCGTGGCTACACCTTC. Encoded protein: CATSEGTGGRGYTF.

This chain connects TRBV3-1 (or the pseudogene TRBV3-2) to TRBJ1-2, with D tentatively TRBD1 (5 bases). V was pared by 4 bases and J by 3 bases, with 15 bases between. This CDR3 comprises 15 residues. From germline, CDR1 is LGHDT and CDR2 YNNKEL (reference sequence). The CDR3, as DNA: TGTGCCAGCAGCCTAGGGCGGGGGGAGGACTATGGCTACACCTTC. This translates into CASSLGRGEDYGYTF.

This sequence joins TRBV19 and TRBJ2-1, with 7 bases that match TRBD2. The V gene's germline CDR1 is LNHDA and CDR2 SQIVND (reference sequence). The CDR3 is 16 residues long. After removal of 4 bases from V and 0 bases from J, the junction contained 6 bases not matched to a gene. This CDR3 reads CASSKASGSSYNEQFF. The DNA for the CDR3 is TGTGCCAGTAGTAAGGCTAGCGGCAGCTCCTACAATGAGCAGTTCTTC.

The chain combines TRBV28 with TRBJ2-7, with 7 bases identical to TRBD2. Trimming removed 7 bases from V and 3 bases from J; junction bases left unmatched: 18. The CDR3 has 17 residues. Germline assignment: CDR1 MDHEN and CDR2 SYDVKM. The CDR3 reads CASTVTVAAGDYYEQYF. The CDR3 DNA sequence: TGTGCCAGCACCGTTACGGTGGCGGCGGGGGACTACTACGAGCAGTACTTC.

The gene calls are TRBV27 and TRBJ2-2; the match to TRBD1 covers 7 bases. The germline V gene has CDR1 MNHEY and CDR2 SMNVEV (reference sequence). The CDR3 contains 15 residues. V was clipped by 7 bases and J by 0 bases; unmatched bases: 5. The CDR3 loop is CASTGDSTNTGELFF. In nucleotides, the CDR3 is TGTGCCAGCACTGGGGACAGTACGAACACCGGGGAGCTGTTTTTT.

V is TRBV27 and J is TRBJ2-7, with D perhaps TRBD2 (6 bases). Looked up from germline, CDR1 is MNHEY and CDR2 is SMNVEV (reference sequence). The germline V and J ends were trimmed by 6 bases and 6 bases, with 18 bases remaining between them. The CDR3 contains 14 residues. The CDR3 is CASRTQVGEVEQYF. CDR3 in DNA: TGTGCCAGCAGAACACAGGTCGGGGAGGTCGAGCAGTACTTC.